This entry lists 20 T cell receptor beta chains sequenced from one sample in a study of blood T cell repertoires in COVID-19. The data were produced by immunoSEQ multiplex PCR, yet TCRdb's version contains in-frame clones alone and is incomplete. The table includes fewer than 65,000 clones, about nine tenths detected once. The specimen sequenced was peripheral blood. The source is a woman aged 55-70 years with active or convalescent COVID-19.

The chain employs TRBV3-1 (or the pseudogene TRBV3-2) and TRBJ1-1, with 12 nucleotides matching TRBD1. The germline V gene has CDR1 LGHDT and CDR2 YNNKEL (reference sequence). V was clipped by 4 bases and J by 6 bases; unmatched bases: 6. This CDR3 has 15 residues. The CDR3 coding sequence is TGTGCCAGCAGCCGTATGGGACAGGGGGCCGCTGAAGCTTTCTTT. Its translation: CASSRMGQGAAEAFF.

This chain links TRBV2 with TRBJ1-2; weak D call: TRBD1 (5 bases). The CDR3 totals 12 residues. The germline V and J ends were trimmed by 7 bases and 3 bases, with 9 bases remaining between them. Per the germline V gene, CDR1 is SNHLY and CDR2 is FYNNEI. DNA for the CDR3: TGTGCCAGCAAGACAGCCTACTATGGCTACACCTTC. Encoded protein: CASKTAYYGYTF.

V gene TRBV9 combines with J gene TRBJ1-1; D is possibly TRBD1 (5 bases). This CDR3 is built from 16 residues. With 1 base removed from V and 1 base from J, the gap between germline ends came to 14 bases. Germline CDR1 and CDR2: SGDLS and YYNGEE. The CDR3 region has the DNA TGTGCCAGCAGCGTAACGGACACCCAGACGAACACTGAAGCTTTCTTT. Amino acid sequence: CASSVTDTQTNTEAFF.

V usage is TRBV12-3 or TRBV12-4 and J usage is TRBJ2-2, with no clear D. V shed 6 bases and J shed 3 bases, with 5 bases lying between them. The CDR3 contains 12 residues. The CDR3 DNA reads TGTGCCAGCAGCTCGGACACCGGGGAGCTGTTTTTT. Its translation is CASSSDTGELFF.

Written as DNA, the CDR3 is TGTGCCAGTAGCAGGGACAGGGAAGGGTCACCCCTCCACTTT. Its translation: CASSRDREGSPLHF. V gene TRBV19 combines with J gene TRBJ1-6; TRBD1 matches at 9 bases. V lost 6 bases, J lost 10 bases, and 7 bases stayed unmatched. CDR3 length: 14 residues. Germline CDR1 reads LNHDA; CDR2 reads SQIVND (reference sequence).

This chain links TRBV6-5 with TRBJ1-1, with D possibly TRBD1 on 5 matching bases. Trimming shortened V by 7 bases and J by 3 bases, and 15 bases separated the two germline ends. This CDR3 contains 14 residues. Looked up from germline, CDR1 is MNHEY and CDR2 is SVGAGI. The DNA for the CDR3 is TGTGCCAGCAAGGGCTGGGGGGGGGACACTGAAGCTTTCTTT. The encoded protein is CASKGWGGDTEAFF.

The CDR3 nucleotides read TGTGCCAGCAGCTTAGGGGGAGCTGGCTATGGCTACACCTTC. This sequence encodes CASSLGGAGYGYTF. The chain has TRBV7-9 and TRBJ1-2; D ambiguous. Trimming took off 1 base at V and 4 bases at J, with 10 bases between the two ends. CDR3 length equals 14 residues. Germline CDR1 reads SEHNR; CDR2 reads FQNEAQ (reference sequence).

CDR3 sequence (DNA): TGTGCCAGTGGGGAACAGGTTAGCAATCAGCCCCAGCATTTT. It yields the protein CASGEQVSNQPQHF. This chain joins TRBV19 and TRBJ1-5; weak D call: TRBD1 (5 bases). The V gene lost 8 bases and the J gene lost 0 bases, with 11 bases spanning the gap. Germline V CDR1 and CDR2: LNHDA, SQIVND (reference sequence). CDR3 length: 14 residues.

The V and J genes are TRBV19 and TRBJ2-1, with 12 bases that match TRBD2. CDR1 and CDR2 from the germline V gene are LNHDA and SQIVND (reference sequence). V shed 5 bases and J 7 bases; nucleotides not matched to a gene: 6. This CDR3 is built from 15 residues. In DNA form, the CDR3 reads TGTGCCAGTAGTGTGCTAGCGGGAGGGTTGAATGAGCAGTTCTTC. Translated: CASSVLAGGLNEQFF.

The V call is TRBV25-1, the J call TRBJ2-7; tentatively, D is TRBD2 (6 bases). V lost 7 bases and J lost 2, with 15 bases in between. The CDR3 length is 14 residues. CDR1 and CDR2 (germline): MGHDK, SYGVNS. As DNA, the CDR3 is TGTGCCAGCAATAGAGGGGAGGCGACCTACGAGCAGTACTTC. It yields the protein CASNRGEATYEQYF.

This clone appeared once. This CDR3 reads CASSQEYPAGRVAPSSYNEQFF. The CDR3 region has the DNA TGCGCCAGCAGCCAAGAATACCCGGCAGGGAGGGTCGCACCGAGCTCCTACAATGAGCAGTTCTTC. This chain links TRBV4-1 with TRBJ2-1, with 7 nucleotides matching TRBD2. Germline V gene lookup returns CDR1 MGHRA and CDR2 YSYEKL. The CDR3 runs to 22 residues. Trimming removed 0 bases from V and 0 bases from J; junction bases left unmatched: 20.

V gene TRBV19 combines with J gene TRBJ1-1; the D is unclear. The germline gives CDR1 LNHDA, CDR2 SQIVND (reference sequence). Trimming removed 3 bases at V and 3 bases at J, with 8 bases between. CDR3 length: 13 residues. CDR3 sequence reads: CASSIQSDTEAFF. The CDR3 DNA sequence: TGTGCCAGTAGTATCCAGAGCGACACTGAAGCTTTCTTT. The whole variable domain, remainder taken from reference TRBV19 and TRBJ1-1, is DGGITQSPKYLFRKEGQNVTLSCEQNLNHDAMYWYRQDPGQGLRLIYYSQIVNDFQKGDIAEGYSVSREKKESFPLTVTSAQKNPTAFYLCASSIQSDTEAFFGQGTRLTVV.

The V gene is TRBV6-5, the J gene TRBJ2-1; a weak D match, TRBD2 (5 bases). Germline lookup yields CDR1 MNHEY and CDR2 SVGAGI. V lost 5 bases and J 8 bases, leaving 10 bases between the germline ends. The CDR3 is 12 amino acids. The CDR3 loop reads CASSMLAYEQFF. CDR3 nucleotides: TGTGCCAGCAGTATGCTAGCCTATGAGCAGTTCTTC.

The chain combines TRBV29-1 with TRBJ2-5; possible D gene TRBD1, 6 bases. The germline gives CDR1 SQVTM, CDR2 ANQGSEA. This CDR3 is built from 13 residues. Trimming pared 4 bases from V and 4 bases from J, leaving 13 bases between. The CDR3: CSVGTAGSETQYF. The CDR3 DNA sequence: TGCAGCGTTGGGACAGCAGGGTCAGAGACCCAGTACTTC.

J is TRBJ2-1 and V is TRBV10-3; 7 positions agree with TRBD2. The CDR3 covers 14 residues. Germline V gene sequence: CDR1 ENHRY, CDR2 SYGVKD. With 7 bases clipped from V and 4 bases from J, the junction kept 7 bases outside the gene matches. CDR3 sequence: CAIKASGSYNEQFF. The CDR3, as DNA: TGTGCCATCAAAGCTAGCGGTTCTTACAATGAGCAGTTCTTC.

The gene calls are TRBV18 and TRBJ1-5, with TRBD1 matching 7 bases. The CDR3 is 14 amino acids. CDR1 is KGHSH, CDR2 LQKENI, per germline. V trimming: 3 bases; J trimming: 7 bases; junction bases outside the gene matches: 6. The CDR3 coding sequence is TGTGCCAGCTCACCCACAGGGGCTCGGCAGCCCCAGCATTTT. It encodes CASSPTGARQPQHF.

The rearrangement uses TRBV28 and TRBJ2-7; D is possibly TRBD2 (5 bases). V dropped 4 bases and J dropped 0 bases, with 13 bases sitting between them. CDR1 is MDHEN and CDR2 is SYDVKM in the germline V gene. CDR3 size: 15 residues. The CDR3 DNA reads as TGTGCCAGCAGTTCCTGGACTGGGAGCTCCTACGAGCAGTACTTC. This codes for CASSSWTGSSYEQYF.

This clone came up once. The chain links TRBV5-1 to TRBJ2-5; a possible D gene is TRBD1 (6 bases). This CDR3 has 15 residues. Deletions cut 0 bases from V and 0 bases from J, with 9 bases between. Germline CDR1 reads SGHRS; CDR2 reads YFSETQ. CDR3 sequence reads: CASSLEDRYQETQYF. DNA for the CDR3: TGCGCCAGCAGCTTGGAGGACAGATACCAAGAGACCCAGTACTTC.

CDR3 sequence: CASSVGNLRETQYF. In nucleotides, the CDR3 is TGTGCCAGCAGCGTAGGCAATTTGAGGGAGACCCAGTACTTC. This chain uses TRBV9 with TRBJ2-5, with D unresolved. The CDR3 loop spans 14 amino acids. Germline values: CDR1 SGDLS, CDR2 YYNGEE. V lost 0 bases, J lost 5 bases, and 11 bases lay in between.

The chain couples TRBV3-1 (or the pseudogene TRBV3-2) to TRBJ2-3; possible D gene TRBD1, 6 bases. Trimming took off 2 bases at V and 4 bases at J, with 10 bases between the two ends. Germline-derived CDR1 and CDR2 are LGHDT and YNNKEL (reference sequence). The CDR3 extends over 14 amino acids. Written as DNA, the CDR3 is TGTGCCAGCAGCCAACCGCAGGGGTCAGATACGCAGTATTTT. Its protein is CASSQPQGSDTQYF.